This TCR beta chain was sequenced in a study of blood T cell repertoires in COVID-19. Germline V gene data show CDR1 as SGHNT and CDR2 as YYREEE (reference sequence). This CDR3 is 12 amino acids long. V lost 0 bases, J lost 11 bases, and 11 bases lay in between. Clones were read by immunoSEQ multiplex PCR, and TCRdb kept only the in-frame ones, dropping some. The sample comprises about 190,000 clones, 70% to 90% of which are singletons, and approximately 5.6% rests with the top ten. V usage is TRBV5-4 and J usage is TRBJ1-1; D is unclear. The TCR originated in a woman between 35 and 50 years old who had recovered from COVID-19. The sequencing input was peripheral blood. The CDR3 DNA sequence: TGTGCCAGCAGCTTGGGAACTGTACAGGCTTTCTTT. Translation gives CASSLGTVQAFF.